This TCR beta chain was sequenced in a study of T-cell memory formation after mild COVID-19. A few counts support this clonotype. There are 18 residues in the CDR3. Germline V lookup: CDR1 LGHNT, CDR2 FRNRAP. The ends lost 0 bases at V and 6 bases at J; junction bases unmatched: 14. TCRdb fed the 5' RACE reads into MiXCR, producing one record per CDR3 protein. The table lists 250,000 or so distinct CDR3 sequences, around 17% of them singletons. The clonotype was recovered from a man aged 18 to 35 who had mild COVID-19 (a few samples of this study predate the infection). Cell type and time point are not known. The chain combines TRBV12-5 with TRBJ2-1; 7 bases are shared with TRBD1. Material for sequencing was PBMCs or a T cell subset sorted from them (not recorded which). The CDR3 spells CASGLVDREVNIGNEQFF. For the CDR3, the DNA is TGTGCTAGTGGTTTGGTAGACAGGGAAGTGAACATAGGCAATGAGCAGTTCTTC.